The rows below give T cell receptor beta chains drawn from one sample of a study of T cell clones after liver transplantation. Using immunoSEQ multiplex PCR, the repertoire was profiled, and TCRdb retains in-frame clones only, with some absent. The repertoire includes 20,000 to 25,000 clones, about four fifths of them detected once, and 35% sits in the top ten. Sequencing used CD8+ T cells from blood, obtained roughly 56 months after liver transplant. These receptors were obtained from a human patient who received a liver transplant. Some T cells may be supplied by the graft donor. Each CDR3 is given with its conserved first and last residue. The order of the fields is J gene, clone size, D gene, V gene, CDR3 protein, CDR3 DNA. D genes are given only for firm matches. Clone size is given for some rows only: seen once, a few or many times, or a class if the clone is expanded.

j_gene: TRBJ2-7
abundance: -
d_gene: -
v_gene: TRBV5-8
CDR3aa: CASSPFVDYEQYF
CDR3nt: TGTGCCAGCAGCCCCTTCGTGGACTACGAGCAGTACTTC

j_gene: TRBJ2-7
abundance: -
d_gene: -
v_gene: TRBV7-3
CDR3aa: CASSLTDSYEQYF
CDR3nt: TGTGCCAGCAGCTTAACGGACAGCTACGAGCAGTACTTC

j_gene: TRBJ2-7
abundance: -
d_gene: -
v_gene: TRBV10-1
CDR3aa: CASSEGQGISYEQYF
CDR3nt: TGCGCCAGCAGTGAGGGCCAGGGGATCTCCTACGAGCAGTACTTC

j_gene: TRBJ2-5
abundance: once
d_gene: TRBD1
v_gene: TRBV27
CDR3aa: CASSGQGETQYF
CDR3nt: TGTGCCAGCAGTGGACAGGGAGAGACCCAGTACTTC

j_gene: TRBJ1-4
abundance: -
d_gene: TRBD1
v_gene: TRBV2
CDR3aa: CASSVQDRAEKLFF
CDR3nt: TGTGCCAGCAGTGTTCAGGACAGGGCCGAAAAACTGTTTTTT

j_gene: TRBJ2-1
abundance: -
d_gene: TRBD2
v_gene: TRBV7-7
CDR3aa: CASSLEGGAYNEQFF
CDR3nt: TGTGCTAGCAGCTTAGAGGGAGGGGCCTACAATGAGCAGTTCTTC

j_gene: TRBJ1-2
abundance: -
d_gene: TRBD1
v_gene: TRBV28
CDR3aa: CASSRTIQGNYGYTF
CDR3nt: TGTGCCAGCAGCCGTACCATACAGGGGAACTATGGCTACACCTTC

j_gene: TRBJ2-2
abundance: -
d_gene: -
v_gene: TRBV6-5
CDR3aa: CASSYSISGGTGELFF
CDR3nt: TGTGCCAGCAGTTACTCGATTAGTGGTGGCACCGGGGAGCTGTTTTTT

j_gene: TRBJ2-7
abundance: -
d_gene: -
v_gene: TRBV10-3
CDR3aa: CAIRDSSYEQYF
CDR3nt: TGTGCCATCAGGGACAGCTCCTACGAGCAGTACTTC

j_gene: TRBJ2-7
abundance: -
d_gene: -
v_gene: TRBV27
CDR3aa: CASSLRGTSYEQYF
CDR3nt: TGTGCCAGCAGTTTAAGAGGTACCTCCTACGAGCAGTACTTC

j_gene: TRBJ2-2
abundance: -
d_gene: -
v_gene: TRBV7-9
CDR3aa: CASSPQASNTGELFF
CDR3nt: TGTGCCAGCAGCCCGCAAGCTAGCAACACCGGGGAGCTGTTTTTT